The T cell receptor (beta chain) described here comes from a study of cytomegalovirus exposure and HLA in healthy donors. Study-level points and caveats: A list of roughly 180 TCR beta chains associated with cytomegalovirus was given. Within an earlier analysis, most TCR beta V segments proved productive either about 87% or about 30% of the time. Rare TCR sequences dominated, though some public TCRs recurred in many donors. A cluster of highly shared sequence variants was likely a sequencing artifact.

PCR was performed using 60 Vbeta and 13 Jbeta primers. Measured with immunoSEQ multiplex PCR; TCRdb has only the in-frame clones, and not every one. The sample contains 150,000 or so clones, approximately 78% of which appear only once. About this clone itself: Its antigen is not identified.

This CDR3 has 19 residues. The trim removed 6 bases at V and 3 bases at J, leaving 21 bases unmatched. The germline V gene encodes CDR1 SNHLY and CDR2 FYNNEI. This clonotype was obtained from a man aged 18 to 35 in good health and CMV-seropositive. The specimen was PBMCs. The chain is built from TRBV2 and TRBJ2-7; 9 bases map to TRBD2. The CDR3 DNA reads TGTGCCAGCAGCCTCCCGTTTGGTAGCGGGAGAGTTGCTAGCTACGAGCAGTACTTC. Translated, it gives CASSLPFGSGRVASYEQYF. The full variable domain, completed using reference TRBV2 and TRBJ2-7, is EPEVTQTPSHQVTQMGQEVILRCVPISNHLYFYWYRQILGQKVEFLVSFYNNEISEKSEIFDDQFSVERPDGSNFTLKIRSTKLEDSAMYFCASSLPFGSGRVASYEQYFGPGTRLTVT.